This T cell receptor (beta chain) came from a study of identical twins. TCRdb itself ran the 5' RACE reads through MiXCR, one entry per CDR3 protein. The sample contains roughly 720,000 distinct CDR3 sequences, around a sixth of which appear only once. V lost 6 bases to trimming and J lost 2 bases, with 24 bases between them. Looked up from germline, CDR1 is SQVTM and CDR2 is ANQGSEA. CDR3 length equals 17 residues. In addition, the sample was reused for a study of T cells expressing NK-cell markers. That study reports: Sorted CD3+CD56+NKG2C+, CD3+CD56+NKG2C- and CD3+CD56-NKG2C+ T cells provided the TCR beta repertoires. Sorting in several experiments was restricted by an anti-gamma-delta TCR antibody to alpha-beta TCR T cells. The same clonotypes also predominated in the CD3+CD56-NKG2C+ fraction of four donors.

The sample consisted of PBMCs. This TCR came from a woman in her late teens or twenties in good health. The V call is TRBV29-1, the J call TRBJ2-3; maybe TRBD1 (6 bases). The CDR3 protein is CSVTLQGWRALTDTQYF. The CDR3 coding sequence is TGCAGCGTGACCTTACAGGGATGGCGGGCACTCACAGATACGCAGTATTTT.